The TCR beta chain described here comes from a study of shared clonotypes between healthy human individuals. Assay execution took place at the deep level. The data were produced by immunoSEQ multiplex PCR, yet TCRdb's version contains in-frame clones alone and is incomplete. The data hold fewer than 150,000 clones, with around two thirds observed a single time. Germline loops: CDR1 GTSNPN, CDR2 SVGIG (reference sequence). This CDR3 has 13 residues. Germline trimming cut 3 bases from V and 3 bases from J; bases unmatched to any gene: 2. Material for sequencing was memory CD8+ T cells sorted from blood. Subset here: CD45RO+ cells pooled with CCR7-negative TemRA cells. This TCR was recovered from a woman aged 25 to 39 in good health. The chain employs TRBV30 and TRBJ2-7, with TRBD1 matching 10 bases. Here the CDR3 reads CAWRTGGYYEQYF. The DNA for the CDR3 is TGTGCCTGGAGGACAGGGGGCTACTACGAGCAGTACTTC.